These 29 T cell receptor beta chains were all obtained from the same sample, sequenced in a study of blood T cell repertoires in COVID-19. Using immunoSEQ multiplex PCR, the repertoire was profiled, and TCRdb retains in-frame clones only, with some absent. The sample carries approximately 170,000 clones, approximately 83% recorded once. The sequencing sample was made of peripheral blood. These receptors were collected from a man between 65 and 85 years old who had recovered from COVID-19.

This sequence joins TRBV7-9 and TRBJ1-1; D might be TRBD1 (5 bases). This CDR3 has 14 amino acids. V lost 6 bases and J lost 0, with 11 bases in between. Germline-derived CDR1 and CDR2 are SEHNR and FQNEAQ (reference sequence). In DNA, the CDR3 is TGTGCCAGCAGGTCACAGGACATGAACACTGAAGCTTTCTTT. This translates into CASRSQDMNTEAFF. Full variable domain (missing parts from reference TRBV7-9 and TRBJ1-1): DTGVSQNPRHKITKRGQNVTFRCDPISEHNRLYWYRQTLGQGPEFLTYFQNEAQLEKSRLLSDRFSAERPKGSFSTLEIQRTEQGDSAMYLCASRSQDMNTEAFFGQGTRLTVV.

The rearrangement links TRBV19 to TRBJ2-5; 8 bases are a match to TRBD2. V lost 3 bases and J lost 4; bases outside the gene matches: 7. Germline loops: CDR1 LNHDA, CDR2 SQIVND (reference sequence). CDR3 size: 15 residues. CDR3 DNA sequence: TGTGCCAGTAGTATTAGGCGGGAGGTTGGAGAGACCCAGTACTTC. This encodes CASSIRREVGETQYF. The variable domain in full, completed from reference TRBV19 and TRBJ2-5, reads DGGITQSPKYLFRKEGQNVTLSCEQNLNHDAMYWYRQDPGQGLRLIYYSQIVNDFQKGDIAEGYSVSREKKESFPLTVTSAQKNPTAFYLCASSIRREVGETQYFGPGTRLLVL.

This rearrangement joins TRBV5-4 to TRBJ2-7, with TRBD2 matching 7 bases. Germline CDR1 is SGHNT and CDR2 is YYREEE (reference sequence). The ends lost 2 bases at V and 6 bases at J; junction bases unmatched: 17. The CDR3 is 17 amino acids. DNA of the CDR3: TGTGCCAGCAGCTTCGGGGTGATTAGGACTAGTACCGCCGAGCAGTACTTC. Its translation is CASSFGVIRTSTAEQYF.

The chain combines TRBV7-9 with TRBJ2-1; D is unclear. The CDR3 loop spans 12 amino acids. Trimming removed 0 bases from V and 6 bases from J, with 3 bases in between. CDR1 is SEHNR and CDR2 is FQNEAQ in the germline V gene (reference sequence). CDR3 bases: TGTGCCAGCAGCTTAGCGAGCAATGAGCAGTTCTTC. Protein product: CASSLASNEQFF.

This chain uses TRBV7-8 with TRBJ1-6; 9 nucleotides match TRBD1. Germline lookup yields CDR1 SGHVS and CDR2 FQNEAQ. The CDR3 has 17 residues. V lost 0 bases and J lost 12; bases outside the gene matches: 12. The CDR3 DNA reads as TGTGCCAGCAGCTTAGCTGGACAGGGGACGTATTCAAAACCCCTCCACTTT. It is translated as CASSLAGQGTYSKPLHF.

This clone was seen just once. The V gene is TRBV11-2, the J gene TRBJ1-3; the match to TRBD1 covers 8 bases. The CDR3 contains 14 residues. The germline V gene encodes CDR1 SGHAT and CDR2 FQNNGV. The junction had 2 bases not matched to a gene; V was cut back by 5 bases and J by 2 bases. The CDR3 DNA reads as TGTGCCAGCAGCCTGGACAGGGCTGGAAACACCATATATTTT. Protein sequence: CASSLDRAGNTIYF.

This chain joins TRBV5-4 and TRBJ2-7; D is undetermined. CDR1 is SGHNT and CDR2 is YYREEE in the germline V gene (reference sequence). The CDR3 runs 15 residues. Trimming took 0 bases from V and 2 from J, leaving 12 bases between them. CDR3 coding DNA: TGTGCCAGCAGCTTGGTCCAGCGAAGCACCTACGAGCAGTACTTC. Protein: CASSLVQRSTYEQYF. The full variable domain, rest sourced from reference TRBV5-4 and TRBJ2-7, is ETGVTQSPTHLIKTRGQQVTLRCSSQSGHNTVSWYQQALGQGPQFIFQYYREEENGRGNFPPRFSGLQFPNYSSELNVNALELDDSALYLCASSLVQRSTYEQYFGPGTRLTVT.

The gene calls are TRBV7-9 and TRBJ1-3; unclear D gene. Germline-derived CDR1 and CDR2 are SEHNR and FQNEAQ (reference sequence). Trimming took off 5 bases at V and 0 bases at J, with 14 bases between the two ends. This CDR3 is built from 16 residues. CDR3 DNA sequence: TGTGCCAGCAGCCACTTAGCCTCTCGCTCTGGAAACACCATATATTTT. As protein: CASSHLASRSGNTIYF.

The chain carries TRBV6-7 and TRBJ2-3; D is unclear. TRBV6-7 is an ORF, with its function uncertain. This CDR3 contains 13 residues. Trimming stripped 4 bases from V and 6 bases from J, with 11 bases between. The CDR3: CASSSSYVDTQYF. The CDR3 bases are TGTGCCAGCAGTTCCTCCTACGTGGATACGCAGTATTTT.

The chain recombines TRBV5-4 with TRBJ2-1, with 9 bases lining up with TRBD1. Trimming removed 5 bases from V and 8 bases from J; junction bases left unmatched: 8. Germline CDR1 SGHNT, CDR2 YYREEE (reference sequence). There are 14 residues in the CDR3. In DNA, the CDR3 is TGTGCCAGCAGGGACAGGGGCTCTAGGGATGAGCAGTTCTTC. This codes for CASRDRGSRDEQFF.

The rearrangement links TRBV10-2 to TRBJ1-2; tentative D call: TRBD1 (6 bases). Germline V lookup: CDR1 WSHSY, CDR2 SAAADI. V was pared by 1 base and J by 2 bases, with 8 bases between. CDR3 length: 14 residues. CDR3 loop: CASSEWQGNYGYTF. In DNA, the CDR3 is TGCGCCAGCAGTGAGTGGCAGGGGAACTATGGCTACACCTTC.

This clone was detected only a few times. Written as DNA, the CDR3 is TGTGCCAGCAGTGAAGGGACTAGCGGGAGGGCCGGGGAGCTGTTTTTT. Amino acids: CASSEGTSGRAGELFF. The gene calls are TRBV6-1 and TRBJ2-2; 15 nucleotides agree with TRBD2. Germline CDR1 MNHNS, CDR2 SASEGT. The CDR3 covers 16 residues. J was trimmed by 6 bases and V by 1 base; bases with no gene match: 0.

This clone was found many times. The chain has TRBV30 and TRBJ1-1, with 7 bases identical to TRBD1. V lost 1 base, J lost 11 bases, and 7 bases stayed unmatched. The CDR3 consists of 12 residues. Looked up from germline, CDR1 is GTSNPN and CDR2 is SVGIG (reference sequence). For the CDR3, the DNA is TGTGCCTGGAGTGGCGACAGGGTTGAGGCTTTCTTT. Amino acids: CAWSGDRVEAFF.

This sequence joins TRBV2 and TRBJ2-3; tentatively, D is TRBD1 (7 bases). The CDR3 sequence is 15 residues long. Trimming took 2 bases from V and 6 from J, leaving 15 bases between them. Germline loops: CDR1 SNHLY, CDR2 FYNNEI. CDR3 protein: CASSERQGGMDTQYF. The DNA of the CDR3 is TGTGCCAGCAGTGAACGGCAGGGGGGTATGGATACGCAGTATTTT. The full variable domain, rest sourced from reference TRBV2 and TRBJ2-3, is EPEVTQTPSHQVTQMGQEVILRCVPISNHLYFYWYRQILGQKVEFLVSFYNNEISEKSEIFDDQFSVERPDGSNFTLKIRSTKLEDSAMYFCASSERQGGMDTQYFGPGTRLTVL.

This sequence joins TRBV7-8 and TRBJ2-1; 9 bases agree with TRBD2. CDR1 is SGHVS, CDR2 FQNEAQ, per germline. CDR3 length equals 16 residues. The V segment lost 6 bases and the J segment 2 bases; nucleotides outside the gene matches: 8. The CDR3 sequence is CASRFSGSSTYNEQFF. The DNA for the CDR3 is TGTGCCAGCAGATTTAGCGGGAGTAGCACCTACAATGAGCAGTTCTTC.

This clone was picked up one time. The V and J genes are TRBV27 and TRBJ2-1; 9 nucleotides align to TRBD2. Germline V CDR1 and CDR2: MNHEY, SMNVEV (reference sequence). The CDR3 contains 16 residues. The trim removed 2 bases at V and 5 bases at J, leaving 7 bases unmatched. CDR3 loop: CASSLTAGGVDNEQFF. As DNA, the CDR3 is TGTGCCAGCAGTTTAACAGCGGGAGGAGTCGACAATGAGCAGTTCTTC.

This chain connects TRBV27 to TRBJ1-1, with a tentative D call TRBD1 (6 bases). The CDR3 contains 15 residues. V was trimmed by 5 bases and J by 1 base, leaving 14 bases between them. Germline V lookup: CDR1 MNHEY, CDR2 SMNVEV (reference sequence). The CDR3 coding sequence is TGTGCCAGCAGTAGGCCAGGGGATTGGAACACTGAAGCTTTCTTT. It yields the protein CASSRPGDWNTEAFF.

The chain uses TRBV6-5 and TRBJ2-5, with 11 bases matching TRBD1. The CDR3 extends over 14 amino acids. V trimming: 6 bases; J trimming: 5 bases; junction bases outside the gene matches: 5. Germline CDR1 is MNHEY and CDR2 is SVGAGI. The DNA for the CDR3 is TGTGCCAGCAGGGACAGGGGGCGCGTCGAGACCCAGTACTTC. Encoded protein: CASRDRGRVETQYF.

V gene TRBV6-5 combines with J gene TRBJ1-6; weak D call: TRBD1 (6 bases). The germline V gene encodes CDR1 MNHEY and CDR2 SVGAGI. This CDR3 has 16 residues. Trimming took 0 bases from V and 9 from J, leaving 15 bases between them. CDR3 region: CASSYSTGRGASPLHF. CDR3 DNA sequence: TGTGCCAGCAGTTACTCGACGGGCAGGGGTGCTTCACCCCTCCACTTT.

The rearrangement joins TRBV5-6 to TRBJ2-2, with no clear D. Germline V gene data show CDR1 as SGHDT and CDR2 as YYEEEE. V was cut by 1 base and J by 4 bases, with 11 bases left in between. The CDR3 is 15 residues long. DNA for the CDR3: TGTGCCAGCAGCTTGCGAGGATTAGCCACCGGGGAGCTGTTTTTT. It is translated as CASSLRGLATGELFF.

The chain carries TRBV18 and TRBJ2-5; the D gene is possibly TRBD2 (6 bases). Germline loops: CDR1 KGHSH, CDR2 LQKENI. Trimming took 0 bases from V and 3 from J, leaving 14 bases between them. This CDR3 is 16 amino acids long. CDR3 sequence (DNA): TGTGCCAGCTCACCACCCAGGGCGGGACCAAAAGAGACCCAGTACTTC. Translated: CASSPPRAGPKETQYF.

This clone was counted a few times. The CDR3 loop is CASSDRGGLGVGRTEAFF. In DNA form, the CDR3 reads TGTGCCAGCAGTGACCGAGGGGGCCTCGGAGTTGGTCGGACTGAAGCTTTCTTT. The chain recombines TRBV28 with TRBJ1-1, with 7 bases aligning to TRBD1. This CDR3 has 18 residues. Germline loops: CDR1 MDHEN, CDR2 SYDVKM. J lost 5 bases, V lost 5 bases, and 20 bases had no gene match.

This chain links TRBV6-5 with TRBJ2-1, with 7 positions matching TRBD1. The CDR3 consists of 13 residues. The junction had 4 bases not matched to a gene; V was cut back by 6 bases and J by 5 bases. Germline assignment: CDR1 MNHEY and CDR2 SVGAGI. The CDR3 bases are TGTGCCAGCAGCGGGACAGCGGACAATGAGCAGTTCTTC. Translating gives CASSGTADNEQFF.

This clone was observed a single time. The rearrangement joins TRBV18 to TRBJ1-3; D is undetermined. This CDR3 contains 15 residues. Per the germline V gene, CDR1 is KGHSH and CDR2 is LQKENI. The V end lost 0 bases, the J end lost 0 bases, and 6 bases lay between the germline ends. DNA for the CDR3: TGTGCCAGCTCACCACCTCGGGACTCTGGAAACACCATATATTTT. Protein product: CASSPPRDSGNTIYF.

The J gene is TRBJ1-2, the V gene TRBV11-2; no clear D. CDR1 SGHAT and CDR2 FQNNGV come from the germline V gene. Trimming pared 1 base from V and 2 bases from J, leaving 8 bases between. The CDR3 sequence is 14 residues long. The CDR3 sequence is CASSLGGGNYGYTF. CDR3 in DNA: TGTGCCAGCAGCTTAGGCGGCGGGAACTATGGCTACACCTTC.

The chain recombines TRBV7-8 with TRBJ2-5; 9 positions match TRBD2. This CDR3 is 16 amino acids long. The germline CDR1 and CDR2 sequences are SGHVS and FQNEAQ. J lost 5 bases, V lost 3 bases, and 10 bases had no gene match. CDR3 nucleotide sequence: TGTGCCAGCAGCTTCACGCGGGAGGGGAGTGAGGAGACCCAGTACTTC. This codes for CASSFTREGSEETQYF. The full variable domain, in which reference TRBV7-8 and TRBJ2-5 provide the parts outside the CDR3, is GAGVSQSPRYKVAKRGQDVALRCDPISGHVSLFWYQQALGQGPEFLTYFQNEAQLDKSGLPSDRFFAERPEGSVSTLKIQRTQQEDSAVYLCASSFTREGSEETQYFGPGTRLLVL.

The gene calls are TRBV6-6 and TRBJ2-5; no firm D call. The V gene's germline CDR1 is MNHNY and CDR2 SVGAGI (reference sequence). The CDR3 runs to 12 residues. Trimming removed 6 bases at V and 4 bases at J, with 9 bases between. CDR3 sequence reads: CASRPTGETQYF. The CDR3 bases are TGTGCCAGCAGACCTACGGGAGAGACCCAGTACTTC.

The rearrangement uses TRBV19 and TRBJ2-7; D might be TRBD2 (5 bases). The V gene lost 6 bases and the J gene lost 2 bases, with 14 bases spanning the gap. Germline-derived CDR1 and CDR2 are LNHDA and SQIVND (reference sequence). The CDR3 runs to 14 residues. CDR3 loop: CASRIADGTYEQYF. The CDR3 region has the DNA TGTGCCAGTAGAATTGCGGACGGGACCTACGAGCAGTACTTC.

The chain is built from TRBV24-1 and TRBJ2-1; D possibly corresponds to TRBD2 (6 bases). Trimming shortened V by 5 bases and J by 6 bases, and 13 bases separated the two germline ends. CDR1 is KGHDR and CDR2 is SFDVKD in the germline V gene. This CDR3 has 14 residues. Here the CDR3 reads CATSAAGRPNEQFF. Written as DNA, the CDR3 is TGTGCCACCAGTGCGGCGGGAAGGCCCAATGAGCAGTTCTTC.